Listed below are T cell receptor beta chains from one sample, sequenced in a study of cytomegalovirus exposure and HLA in healthy donors. The method was immunoSEQ multiplex PCR; TCRdb's version includes in-frame clones alone and lacks a portion of them. Among 150,000 to 250,000 clones, around 74% were seen once, and the ten largest hold over 1.5%. Sequencing input: PBMCs. Receptors originate from a girl between 5 and 17 years old in good health and CMV-seropositive. Both conserved end residues are part of each CDR3. A D gene is named only where the DNA matches it firmly. Not every row has a clone size; where given, it reads once, few, many or a size class.

D,V,size,J,DNA,CDR3
NA,TRBV18,NA,TRBJ1-2,TGTGCCAGCTCACCAACCAGCGGACCGTTGAAGGATGGCTACACCTTC,CASSPTSGPLKDGYTF
TRBD2,TRBV30,NA,TRBJ2-3,TGTGCCTGGAGTAGCGGGGGGGCAGATACGCAGTATTTT,CAWSSGGADTQYF
NA,TRBV18,NA,TRBJ1-1,TGTGCCAGCTCACCTAACCTCGACAACAATGAAGCTTTCTTT,CASSPNLDNNEAFF
NA,TRBV19,NA,TRBJ2-3,TGTGCCAGTAGTACCCAAACAGATACGCAGTATTTT,CASSTQTDTQYF
NA,TRBV6-5,NA,TRBJ2-7,TGTGCCAGCAGTCCCCTCACGGGGTGGTCCTACGAGCAGTACTTC,CASSPLTGWSYEQYF
TRBD1,TRBV4-2,NA,TRBJ2-1,TGTGCCAGCAGCCAAGGACCGGGACAGGGGACGGATGAGCAGTTCTTC,CASSQGPGQGTDEQFF
NA,TRBV6-5,NA,TRBJ2-7,TGTGCCAGCAGTTACTCGAGCGGCAGCTACGAGCAGTACTTC,CASSYSSGSYEQYF
TRBD2,TRBV5-4,few,TRBJ2-5,TGTGCCAGCAGCTTGGGGTCGGGAGCGGGGGGCCGCGTAGAGACCCAGTACTTC,CASSLGSGAGGRVETQYF
NA,TRBV4-3,NA,TRBJ2-5,TGCGCCAGCAGCCAGGAGAGAGGGGGCGGGAAGACCCAGTACTTC,CASSQERGGGKTQYF
NA,TRBV9,NA,TRBJ2-2,TGTGCCAGCAGCGTAGAGGCAGGGGACACCGGGGAGCTGTTTTTT,CASSVEAGDTGELFF
NA,TRBV7-2,once,TRBJ1-1,TGTGCCAGCAGCTTCCGGGACACCCCGTTCGTGACTGAAGCTTTCTTT,CASSFRDTPFVTEAFF
TRBD2,TRBV6-1,NA,TRBJ2-7,TGTGCCAGCCTACTAGCGGGGAACTCCTACGAGCAGTACTTC,CASLLAGNSYEQYF
NA,TRBV6-5,NA,TRBJ2-7,TGTGCCAGCAGTTACTCTGAGGGGAGGGAGCAGTACTTC,CASSYSEGREQYF
NA,TRBV5-6,NA,TRBJ2-7,TGTGCCAGCAGCGGCACCGGGACTCCATACGAGCAGTACTTC,CASSGTGTPYEQYF
TRBD1,TRBV18,NA,TRBJ2-7,TGTGCCAGCTCACTGGGGACAGGGGGAAACGAGCAGTACTTC,CASSLGTGGNEQYF
NA,TRBV10-3,few,TRBJ2-7,TGTGCCATCAGTGACAGCTCCTACGAGCAGTACTTC,CAISDSSYEQYF
NA,TRBV30,NA,TRBJ1-1,TGTGCCTGGAGTGTGGCCAGGGTTCAACTCACTGAAGCTTTCTTT,CAWSVARVQLTEAFF
TRBD1,TRBV7-2,NA,TRBJ1-5,TGTGCCAGCAGCTTAGCGCTTCTCGACAGGGTCGCTCAGCCCCAGCATTTT,CASSLALLDRVAQPQHF
TRBD1,TRBV5-5,NA,TRBJ2-7,TGTGCCAGCAGCTCAGCCTCACAGGGGGCTATCTACGAGCAGTACTTC,CASSSASQGAIYEQYF
NA,TRBV7-2,NA,TRBJ1-2,TGTGCCAGCAGCTTTAGTCAGGGATACTATGGCTACACCTTC,CASSFSQGYYGYTF
TRBD1,TRBV5-5,few,TRBJ2-7,TGTGCCAGCAGCCCCAGACAGGGCTTAATGACCTACGAGCAGTACTTC,CASSPRQGLMTYEQYF
TRBD2,TRBV10-2,NA,TRBJ2-7,TGCGCCAGCAAGGCTAGCGGGGGGGCTTACTCCTACGAGCAGTACTTC,CASKASGGAYSYEQYF
NA,TRBV6-5,NA,TRBJ1-1,TGTGCCACCCACCCCCTTCCGGTATCTAACACTGAAGCTTTCTTT,CATHPLPVSNTEAFF
TRBD2,TRBV7-2,NA,TRBJ2-3,TGCGGTACGGGGGGGCGGGCAGATACGCAGTATTTT,CGTGGRADTQYF